These 30 T cell receptor beta chains were all obtained from the same sample, sequenced in a study of T-cell memory formation after mild COVID-19. TCRdb recomputed calls from the 5' RACE reads with MiXCR, one row per CDR3 protein. Of fewer than 600,000 distinct CDR3 sequences detected, about a fifth appear once; the ten largest clones hold approximately 8.4%. Source material: PBMCs or a T cell subset sorted from them (not recorded which). The origin of the receptors is an adult woman who had mild COVID-19 (a few samples of this study predate the infection). Cell type and time point are not known.

The chain couples TRBV7-8 to TRBJ2-1; the D call may be TRBD1 or TRBD2 (6 bases each). The CDR3 is 16 amino acids. Trimming left V 8 bases short and J 4 bases short, with 21 bases between. Germline V lookup: CDR1 SGHVS, CDR2 FQNEAQ. CDR3 in DNA: TGTGCCAGCGGGTTAGATCCGGGGGCGGGTTACAATGAGCAGTTCTTC. Translated, it gives CASGLDPGAGYNEQFF.

This clonotype was observed a few times. The chain couples TRBV18 to TRBJ2-1; TRBD2 aligns across 8 bases. CDR1 and CDR2 from the germline V gene are KGHSH and LQKENI. This CDR3 region has 14 residues. Unmatched junction bases numbered 2, after V lost 5 bases and J lost 2 bases. The CDR3 region is CASSAGLAYNEQFF. The CDR3 DNA follows: TGTGCCAGCTCAGCGGGACTAGCCTACAATGAGCAGTTCTTC.

This clonotype was seen only a few times. The chain joins TRBV15 to TRBJ1-5; D remains unclear. The germline V gene encodes CDR1 LNHNV and CDR2 YYDKDF (reference sequence). CDR3 length: 15 amino acids. The V end was cut by 2 bases, the J end by 1 base, with 9 bases between. In DNA form, the CDR3 reads TGTGCCACCAGCAGATATCCCGGGAGCAATCAGCCCCAGCATTTT. Translation gives CATSRYPGSNQPQHF.

The chain links TRBV20-1 to TRBJ2-3; TRBD2 might be the D (5 bases). Looked up from germline, CDR1 is DFQATT and CDR2 is SNEGSKA (reference sequence). This CDR3 has 15 residues. V shed 3 bases and J shed 0 bases, with 13 bases lying between them. CDR3 amino acids: CSARGEGPSTDTQYF. The CDR3 DNA is TGCAGTGCTAGGGGCGAGGGCCCGAGCACAGATACGCAGTATTTT.

This clonotype was seen a handful of times. The CDR3 DNA reads TGTGCCAGCTCACCACGTTCAGGTGGAAATTCACCCCTCCACTTT. It translates to CASSPRSGGNSPLHF. This chain connects TRBV18 to TRBJ1-6; D is unresolved. V was shortened by 1 base and J by 7 bases, with 11 bases between the two germline ends. This CDR3 region has 15 residues. Per the germline V gene, CDR1 is KGHSH and CDR2 is LQKENI.

This sequence joins TRBV24-1 and TRBJ2-2; 10 bases align to TRBD1. V lost 7 bases to trimming and J lost 6 bases; unmatched junction nucleotides: 10. Germline V gene data show CDR1 as KGHDR and CDR2 as SFDVKD. This CDR3 has 16 residues. CDR3 residues: CATSRPGTGASGELFF. Here the CDR3 DNA reads TGTGCCACCAGCCGACCCGGGACAGGGGCTTCCGGGGAGCTGTTTTTT.

This clonotype came up a few times. The chain links TRBV4-3 to TRBJ1-3; no clear D. Germline lookup yields CDR1 LGHNA and CDR2 YSLEER. The V end lost 2 bases, the J end lost 2 bases, and 4 bases lay between the germline ends. The CDR3 is made up of 13 amino acids. This CDR3 is CASSQFAGNTIYF. The CDR3 DNA reads as TGCGCCAGCAGCCAATTCGCTGGAAACACCATATATTTT.

The chain uses TRBV6-2 or TRBV6-3 and TRBJ1-2; no reliable D call. The CDR3 is made up of 12 amino acids. With 3 bases removed from V and 12 bases from J, the gap between germline ends came to 14 bases. Germline V lookup: CDR1 MNHEY, CDR2 SVGEGT. CDR3 coding DNA: TGTGCCAGCAGTTATGGTGGGAACGAGGACACCTTC. As protein: CASSYGGNEDTF.

There are a few counts of this clonotype. The chain carries TRBV20-1 and TRBJ2-5, with 7 nucleotides matching TRBD1. Trimming removed 4 bases from V and 9 bases from J; junction bases left unmatched: 8. Germline V gene lookup returns CDR1 DFQATT and CDR2 SNEGSKA (reference sequence). This CDR3 is 12 amino acids long. The CDR3 sequence is CSANRAQGAQYF. As DNA, the CDR3 is TGCAGTGCTAATAGGGCTCAGGGGGCCCAGTACTTC.

This sequence joins TRBV29-1 and TRBJ2-1; 8 nucleotides line up with TRBD1. CDR1 and CDR2 from the germline V gene are SQVTM and ANQGSEA. Unmatched junction bases numbered 7, after V lost 5 bases and J lost 4 bases. This CDR3 is built from 14 residues. The CDR3: CSVSTGERYNEQFF. Written as DNA, the CDR3 is TGCAGCGTTTCGACAGGGGAGCGTTACAATGAGCAGTTCTTC.

Only a few counts were recorded for this clonotype. The rearrangement joins TRBV12-3 or TRBV12-4 to TRBJ2-7, with D perhaps TRBD2 (6 bases). V was shortened by 2 bases and J by 7 bases, with 9 bases between the two germline ends. CDR3 size: 12 residues. CDR3 amino acids: CASSLWSGEQYF. The CDR3, as DNA: TGTGCCAGCAGTTTATGGAGCGGGGAGCAGTACTTC.

The chain couples TRBV6-1 to TRBJ2-7; 9 bases agree with TRBD2. Germline-derived CDR1 and CDR2 are MNHNS and SASEGT. The CDR3 has 15 residues. Germline trimming cut 3 bases from V and 2 bases from J; bases unmatched to any gene: 5. This CDR3 is CASSDRTSAAYEQYF. CDR3 in DNA: TGTGCCAGCAGTGACCGGACTAGCGCCGCCTACGAGCAGTACTTC.

The V call is TRBV9, the J call TRBJ2-7; TRBD2 agrees at 12 bases. Looked up from germline, CDR1 is SGDLS and CDR2 is YYNGEE. V was clipped by 0 bases and J by 7 bases; unmatched bases: 8. This CDR3 has 16 amino acids. The CDR3 coding sequence is TGTGCCAGCAGCGTAGGGTCGACTAGCGGGGGCAAGGAGCAGTACTTC. Residues: CASSVGSTSGGKEQYF.

The V gene is TRBV29-1, the J gene TRBJ2-1; D may correspond to TRBD1 or TRBD2 (5 bases each). The CDR3 consists of 12 residues. Between the trimmed V and J ends, which lost 4 bases and 8 bases, there was a span of 12 bases. The V gene's germline CDR1 is SQVTM and CDR2 ANQGSEA. In DNA, the CDR3 is TGCAGCGTTGGGGCCGGGGCACATGAGCAGTTCTTC. It yields the protein CSVGAGAHEQFF.

This clonotype was counted between two and nine times. The genes are TRBV24-1 and TRBJ2-2; D uncertain. CDR3 length: 15 residues. V was trimmed by 1 base and J by 1 base, leaving 6 bases between them. Per the germline V gene, CDR1 is KGHDR and CDR2 is SFDVKD. CDR3 nucleotides: TGTGCCACCAGTGATTTCCCGGTGAACACCGGGGAGCTGTTTTTT. This translates into CATSDFPVNTGELFF.

This clonotype has just a few counts. The V gene is TRBV7-8, the J gene TRBJ2-3; 15 bases are a match to TRBD2. Losses at the gene ends were 2 bases for V and 6 bases for J; bases not matched to a gene: 6. CDR1 SGHVS and CDR2 FQNEAQ come from the germline V gene. The CDR3 loop spans 17 amino acids. CDR3 sequence reads: CASSLWGLAGGKDTQYF. CDR3 bases: TGTGCCAGCAGCTTATGGGGACTAGCGGGAGGAAAGGATACGCAGTATTTT. Supplemented by reference TRBV7-8 and TRBJ2-3, the full variable domain reads GAGVSQSPRYKVAKRGQDVALRCDPISGHVSLFWYQQALGQGPEFLTYFQNEAQLDKSGLPSDRFFAERPEGSVSTLKIQRTQQEDSAVYLCASSLWGLAGGKDTQYFGPGTRLTVL.

This clonotype occurred a few times. This chain's CDR3 is CASSVGASGSTDTQYF. The CDR3, as DNA: TGTGCCAGCAGCGTAGGGGCTAGCGGGAGCACAGATACGCAGTATTTT. The chain has TRBV9 and TRBJ2-3, with 8 nucleotides matching TRBD2. The CDR3 extends over 16 amino acids. The germline gives CDR1 SGDLS, CDR2 YYNGEE. The trim removed 0 bases at V and 0 bases at J, leaving 3 bases unmatched.

J is TRBJ1-2 and V is TRBV5-1; tentatively, D is TRBD1 (6 bases). In germline, CDR1 is SGHRS, CDR2 YFSETQ. Deletions cut 2 bases from V and 0 bases from J, with 11 bases between. The CDR3 is 15 residues long. The DNA of the CDR3 is TGCGCCAGCAGCTTTCGACAGGAAGCTAACTATGGCTACACCTTC. Its translation: CASSFRQEANYGYTF.

In this sample, this clonotype turned up a few times. The chain is built from TRBV29-1 and TRBJ2-1; D gene uncertain. The CDR3 has 14 residues. In germline, CDR1 is SQVTM, CDR2 ANQGSEA. V dropped 2 bases and J dropped 8 bases, with 16 bases sitting between them. CDR3 sequence (DNA): TGCAGCGTTGAATCACGATGGGGTATCGATGAGCAGTTCTTC. Its protein is CSVESRWGIDEQFF.

This clonotype was counted only a few times. The rearrangement joins TRBV24-1 to TRBJ2-1; no clear D gene. The CDR3 runs to 14 residues. V was shortened by 4 bases and J by 8 bases, with 14 bases between the two germline ends. Germline V gene data show CDR1 as KGHDR and CDR2 as SFDVKD. CDR3 nucleotide sequence: TGTGCCACCAGTGACCCGAGTGGAGTCTATGAGCAGTTCTTC. It codes for CATSDPSGVYEQFF.

The genes are TRBV6-1 and TRBJ1-1; the match to TRBD1 covers 9 bases. V shed 7 bases, J shed 0 bases, and the junction held 3 bases outside the gene matches. Germline CDR1 and CDR2: MNHNS and SASEGT. The length of the CDR3 is 14 residues. The CDR3 protein is CASNRGQLNTEAFF. The CDR3 bases are TGTGCCAGCAACAGGGGGCAGTTGAACACTGAAGCTTTCTTT.

This clonotype has just a few counts. The chain has TRBV7-9 and TRBJ1-6; D remains ambiguous. Trimming removed 5 bases from V and 14 bases from J, with 13 bases in between. This CDR3 has 12 residues. From germline, CDR1 is SEHNR and CDR2 FQNEAQ (reference sequence). The CDR3 DNA reads TGTGCCAGCAGCCCAACCGGACCGTCCCTCCACTTT. This translates into CASSPTGPSLHF.

The J gene is TRBJ2-4, the V gene TRBV4-3; the match to TRBD2 covers 11 bases. V shed 0 bases, J shed 7 bases, and the junction held 2 bases outside the gene matches. The CDR3 sequence is 15 residues long. Per the germline V gene, CDR1 is LGHNA and CDR2 is YSLEER. The CDR3, as DNA: TGCGCCAGCAGCCAAGAAAGGACTAGCGGGAACATTCAGTACTTC. Protein product: CASSQERTSGNIQYF.

V gene TRBV7-8 combines with J gene TRBJ1-5; the D gene is possibly TRBD1 (5 bases). Looked up from germline, CDR1 is SGHVS and CDR2 is FQNEAQ. This CDR3 has 21 residues. Deletions cut 2 bases from V and 2 bases from J, with 28 bases between. CDR3 sequence reads: CASSLSKMRDFTQKRNQPQHF. CDR3 coding DNA: TGTGCCAGCAGCTTAAGTAAAATGAGGGACTTCACACAGAAGCGCAATCAGCCCCAGCATTTT.

This clonotype was found many times. V and J are TRBV7-2 and TRBJ2-7, with unresolved D. The germline CDR1 and CDR2 sequences are SGHTA and FQGNSA. The CDR3 length is 14 residues. Trimming removed 4 bases from V and 7 bases from J, with 17 bases in between. The CDR3 DNA reads as TGTGCCAGCAGCTCAGGTCGGAACACCCTGGAGCAGTACTTC. Translation gives CASSSGRNTLEQYF.

The chain employs TRBV7-9 and TRBJ1-2; no firm D call. Germline assignment: CDR1 SEHNR and CDR2 FQNEAQ (reference sequence). CDR3 length equals 13 residues. Trimming stripped 6 bases from V and 0 bases from J, with 8 bases between. DNA for the CDR3: TGTGCCAGCAGGATAGGGTCTAACTATGGCTACACCTTC. It codes for CASRIGSNYGYTF.

V gene TRBV12-3 or TRBV12-4 combines with J gene TRBJ1-5; D is perhaps TRBD1 (6 bases). Trimming removed 3 bases at V and 4 bases at J, with 13 bases between. The CDR3 has 15 residues. CDR3 sequence: CASSFVSGTNQPQHF. CDR3 coding DNA: TGTGCCAGCAGTTTTGTGTCGGGGACAAATCAGCCCCAGCATTTT.

This CDR3 reads CSVSGGAGTDTQYF. The CDR3 DNA sequence: TGCAGCGTTTCCGGGGGGGCCGGCACAGATACGCAGTATTTT. The rearrangement joins TRBV29-1 to TRBJ2-3; 8 nucleotides line up with TRBD2. The V gene end was trimmed by 5 bases and the J gene end by 1 base; junction bases not matched to a gene: 5. Germline assignment: CDR1 SQVTM and CDR2 ANQGSEA. This CDR3 has 14 amino acids.

This clonotype came up a few times. This rearrangement joins TRBV18 to TRBJ1-3; D not resolved. The V and J ends lost 2 bases and 4 bases respectively, with 6 bases between them. CDR3 length: 13 residues. Per the germline V gene, CDR1 is KGHSH and CDR2 is LQKENI. CDR3 amino acids: CASSPGLGNTIYF. CDR3 in DNA: TGTGCCAGCTCACCAGGGTTGGGAAACACCATATATTTT. The variable domain in full, with the rest retrieved from reference TRBV18 and TRBJ1-3, is NAGVMQNPRHLVRRRGQEARLRCSPMKGHSHVYWYRQLPEEGLKFMVYLQKENIIDESGMPKERFSAEFPKEGPSILRIQQVVRGDSAAYFCASSPGLGNTIYFGEGSWLTVV.

This clonotype has just a few counts. The chain joins TRBV5-1 to TRBJ2-1, with 7 nucleotides matching TRBD2. Germline V lookup: CDR1 SGHRS, CDR2 YFSETQ. Losses at the gene ends were 4 bases for V and 0 bases for J; bases not matched to a gene: 10. The CDR3 loop spans 17 amino acids. The CDR3 region is CASSLNPSGASYNEQFF. CDR3 DNA: TGCGCCAGCAGCCTAAACCCGAGCGGGGCCTCCTACAATGAGCAGTTCTTC. Full variable domain (remainder filled in from reference TRBV5-1 and TRBJ2-1): KAGVTQTPRYLIKTRGQQVTLSCSPISGHRSVSWYQQTPGQGLQFLFEYFSETQRNKGNFPGRFSGRQFSNSRSEMNVSTLELGDSALYLCASSLNPSGASYNEQFFGPGTRLTVL.